A selection of T cell receptor beta chains follows, all from one sample in a study of blood T cell repertoires in COVID-19. Produced via immunoSEQ multiplex PCR; TCRdb's table is partial and in-frame only. This repertoire shows more than 90,000 clones, approximately 85% found once; its top ten account for 9.5% to 15%. Specimen: peripheral blood. These receptors all come from a human donor in a cohort sampled during active COVID-19. Each CDR3 is given without its conserved first and last residue. A D gene is named only where the DNA matches it firmly.

V	D	J	CDR3
TRBV27	.	TRBJ1-2	ASSLFAQPQGLAYGYT
TRBV20-1	.	TRBJ1-1	SASPGVTEAF
TRBV4-1	TRBD1	TRBJ2-7	ASSQDGTGTGLEQY
TRBV12-3/TRBV12-4	.	TRBJ2-2	ASTPLGGELF
TRBV28	TRBD1	TRBJ2-5	ASNRDRELETQY
TRBV27	.	TRBJ1-4	ASSLSRGTTNEKLF
TRBV15	TRBD1	TRBJ1-1	ATSRAHRGFDTEAF
TRBV2	.	TRBJ2-2	ASSKVRETGELF
TRBV7-2	.	TRBJ1-6	ASSSTTTGRMALH
TRBV7-3	TRBD2	TRBJ2-3	ASSSSGTRGDTQY
TRBV24-1	TRBD1	TRBJ1-1	ATRQGARNTEAF
TRBV5-5	TRBD1	TRBJ1-4	ASSLGDRGTATNEKLF
TRBV6-6	TRBD1	TRBJ2-7	ASSYPADGTGGAQY
TRBV7-9	.	TRBJ1-5	ASSLDAEDQH